The rows below give T cell receptor beta chains drawn from one sample of a study of blood T cell repertoires in COVID-19. Profiling relied on immunoSEQ multiplex PCR, and the TCRdb table lists in-frame clones only, not all of them. The table lists roughly 230,000 clones, roughly 80% of them singletons. The sequenced sample consisted of peripheral blood. The receptors here all came from a woman older than 75 with COVID-19, enrolled during active disease. Each CDR3 is given with its conserved first and last residue. A D gene is named only where the DNA matches it firmly. Not every row has a clone size; where given, it reads once, few, many or a size class.

J: TRBJ2-4
D: NA
size: NA
V: TRBV30
DNA: TGTGCCTGGAGTGTCCACAGGGAAAACATTCAGTACTTC
CDR3: CAWSVHRENIQYF

J: TRBJ1-2
D: NA
size: NA
V: TRBV14
DNA: TGTGCCAGCAGCCAGCGAGACATTAACTATGGCTACACCTTC
CDR3: CASSQRDINYGYTF

J: TRBJ2-3
D: NA
size: NA
V: TRBV24-1
DNA: TGTGCCACCAGTGATGGTAGACTCACAGATACGCAGTATTTT
CDR3: CATSDGRLTDTQYF

J: TRBJ2-2
D: NA
size: once
V: TRBV5-1
DNA: TGCGCCAGCAGCTTGGGAACTAACACCGGGGAGCTGTTTTTT
CDR3: CASSLGTNTGELFF

J: TRBJ2-2
D: TRBD1
size: NA
V: TRBV30
DNA: TGTGCCTGGAGCCGGGGACAGTGGACCGGGGAGCTGTTTTTT
CDR3: CAWSRGQWTGELFF

J: TRBJ2-7
D: TRBD1
size: NA
V: TRBV6-2/TRBV6-3
DNA: TGTGCCAGCAGTTCCCCGGGACAGGGCTCCTACGAGCAGTACTTC
CDR3: CASSSPGQGSYEQYF

J: TRBJ2-2
D: NA
size: NA
V: TRBV7-8
DNA: TGTGCCAGCAGCTTAAGGGGGGGCCCCGGCACCGGGGAGCTGTTTTTT
CDR3: CASSLRGGPGTGELFF

J: TRBJ2-7
D: NA
size: NA
V: TRBV19
DNA: TGTGCCAGTAGTATAGCCATCGGGGTAAGCTACGAGCAGTACTTC
CDR3: CASSIAIGVSYEQYF

J: TRBJ1-1
D: NA
size: NA
V: TRBV10-3
DNA: TGTGCCATCAGTGAGTCCATGAACACTGAAGCTTTCTTT
CDR3: CAISESMNTEAFF

J: TRBJ2-3
D: NA
size: NA
V: TRBV6-5
DNA: TGTGCCAGCAGTTCCTTCAATACAGCAGATACGCAGTATTTT
CDR3: CASSSFNTADTQYF

J: TRBJ2-1
D: NA
size: NA
V: TRBV5-4
DNA: TGTGCCAGCAGATTCCAGCGCTACAATGAGCAGTTCTTC
CDR3: CASRFQRYNEQFF

J: TRBJ2-3
D: TRBD1
size: NA
V: TRBV7-6
DNA: TGTGCCAGCAGCTTAGTCAAAAGGGGGCCCTCAGATACGCAGTATTTT
CDR3: CASSLVKRGPSDTQYF

J: TRBJ1-1
D: NA
size: NA
V: TRBV10-3
DNA: TGTGCCATCAGTACAACAGCGAACACTGAAGCTTTCTTT
CDR3: CAISTTANTEAFF

J: TRBJ1-1
D: NA
size: few
V: TRBV25-1
DNA: TGTGCCAGTCTCGGGGTGGGCACTGAAGCTTTCTTT
CDR3: CASLGVGTEAFF

J: TRBJ2-3
D: NA
size: NA
V: TRBV27
DNA: TGTGCCAGCAGTTTTAGTAAGTTCACAGATACGCAGTATTTT
CDR3: CASSFSKFTDTQYF

J: TRBJ1-2
D: NA
size: NA
V: TRBV5-6
DNA: TGTGCCAGCAGCTTGTATGGAGACCCCGGCGGGTATGGCTACACCTTC
CDR3: CASSLYGDPGGYGYTF

J: TRBJ2-7
D: NA
size: NA
V: TRBV9
DNA: TGTGCCAGCAGCACAGAATTGGGTTACGAGCAGTACTTC
CDR3: CASSTELGYEQYF

J: TRBJ1-4
D: NA
size: NA
V: TRBV5-1
DNA: TGCGCCAGCAGCTTTGTACTTAATGAAAAACTGTTTTTT
CDR3: CASSFVLNEKLFF

J: TRBJ1-1
D: NA
size: few
V: TRBV28
DNA: TGTGCCAGCACCCTACAGGGATTGAACACTGAAGCTTTCTTT
CDR3: CASTLQGLNTEAFF

J: TRBJ2-5
D: TRBD2
size: NA
V: TRBV5-1
DNA: TGCGCCAGCAGCCCTATAACTCCGCGGGGGGATGGGGAGACCCAGTACTTC
CDR3: CASSPITPRGDGETQYF

J: TRBJ2-3
D: NA
size: once
V: TRBV7-2
DNA: TGTGCCAGCAGGCCTTCAGGAGGCACGCAGTATTTT
CDR3: CASRPSGGTQYF

J: TRBJ1-1
D: NA
size: NA
V: TRBV3-1/TRBV3-2
DNA: TGTGCCAGCAGCCTAAGGACGGGGACTGAAGCTTTCTTT
CDR3: CASSLRTGTEAFF

J: TRBJ2-7
D: NA
size: NA
V: TRBV28
DNA: TGTGCCAGCAGTTTACGGGGTTACGAGCAGTACTTC
CDR3: CASSLRGYEQYF

J: TRBJ2-7
D: TRBD2
size: NA
V: TRBV9
DNA: TGTGCCAGCAGCGTAGGAGCTAGCGGCCCATCCTACGAGCAGTACTTC
CDR3: CASSVGASGPSYEQYF

J: TRBJ1-2
D: NA
size: NA
V: TRBV10-3
DNA: TGTGCCATCAGTGAGTATGCCATTCAGAACTATGGCTACACCTTC
CDR3: CAISEYAIQNYGYTF

J: TRBJ2-7
D: NA
size: few
V: TRBV16
DNA: TGTGCCAGCAGCCAATCGAGGGCAGTTTACGAGCAGTACTTC
CDR3: CASSQSRAVYEQYF

J: TRBJ2-6
D: NA
size: NA
V: TRBV27
DNA: TGTGCCAGCAGCGAATTACTGGGGGCCAACGTCCTGACTTTC
CDR3: CASSELLGANVLTF